What follows is one T cell receptor beta chain and its context. Its antigen remains unidentified. From each donor, an approximately 2.5 ml peripheral blood sample was drawn into PAXgene tubes and stored at -80 degrees C. Without any T cell sorting, total RNA was extracted from whole blood using the PAXgene blood miRNA kit on an automated QIAcube. Peripheral blood from monozygotic twin pairs concordant or discordant for inflammatory bowel disease was subjected to deep TCRalpha and TCRbeta repertoire profiling with unique molecular barcoding. For every twin pair, smoking habits were documented, and each individual was categorised as a current, former or never smoker. Taken from cysteine to phenylalanine, the CDR3 has 16 residues. Only the protein sequence is given. This entry belongs to a study of monozygotic twins with inflammatory bowel disease (dated 2019 in TCRdb). With regard to the full study: A total of about 28 monozygotic twin pairs were included in the full study, comprising nine German pairs (four IBD-concordant, five IBD-discordant) and 19 IBD-discordant Danish pairs. The search for disease-associated traits relied mainly on comparing, within discordant pairs, IBD patients with their genetically identical healthy co-twins. Each individual had, on average, about 151 000 unique TCRalpha sequences and 181 000 unique TCRbeta sequences available for analysis. Overall study outcomes, separate from this receptor: The results gave no support for a single strong signal or clonotype linked to IBD. The analysis was unable to tell apart different T cell subtypes. IBD patients shared fewer clonotypes with other individuals than healthy twins did, most markedly in patients showing signs of disease activity. A decrease in TCRbeta repertoire diversity, as measured by inverse Simpson index, was observed in IBD patients compared with their healthy co-twins. Concordant and discordant twins showed no difference in repertoire similarity, possibly because of limited statistical power. Because patients received different immunosuppressive treatments, the repertoires may have picked up extra background noise and variability between individuals.

The protocol used for the library was 5' RACE. The input for every TCR library was around 3,800 ng of total RNA. cDNA was synthesized with SMARTScribe reverse transcriptase in eight separate reactions per sample. Unique molecular identifiers containing a 6-nucleotide sample barcode were introduced through template switching during cDNA synthesis. TCRalpha and TCRbeta cDNA was amplified in two nested PCRs of 16 and 9 cycles, and bead purification was carried out after each PCR. Before amplification, the cDNA was both treated with uracil DNA-glycosylase and purified with the QIAquick PCR purification kit. The second PCR was the step at which Illumina TruSeq-compatible adapters and sample-specific barcodes were added. TapeStation and Qubit were used to check library quality and concentration, and 5 ng of each library went into the pool. Sequencing of pooled libraries was carried out on an Illumina HiSeq2500 single-index Rapid Run using 2 x 100 bp reads and custom sequencing primers. In the original analysis: PCR and sequencing errors were corrected by UMI-based consensus assembly using MiGEC version 1.2.6. MiXCR version 2.1.1 handled V(D)J alignment, clonotype assembly and CDR3 extraction. To normalise gene usage, clonotype sharing and MAIT/NKT TCR abundance, the top 1000, 10 000 and 20 000 clonotypes in each sample were analysed. Diversity was computed as the inverse Simpson index with the vegan R package after downsampling to 27 000 UMIs. Paired Mann-Whitney U tests were applied to discordant twin pairs, and Benjamini-Hochberg correction was used for multiple testing. Once TCRdb had reprocessed the reads, it stored one entry per CDR3 protein sequence and supplied no DNA. Clone size and V and J calls follow TCRdb, not the original study. In this sample's table one finds about 160,000 distinct CDR3 sequences. Of the sample, around 2.8% falls within the top ten clones.

Sequenced input: blood. This TCR derives from a human donor with ulcerative colitis or Crohn's disease, or a healthy co-twin of an affected twin (not recorded which). The rearrangement joined TRBV12-3 or TRBV12-4 to TRBJ2-7; checking the TCRdb D call of TRBD1 is not possible without DNA. The CDR3 corresponds to CASSYNTGHLSYEQYF.